This paragraph covers one TCR beta chain sequence. The antigen is unknown. These data are taken from a study of T cell responses to AZD1222 COVID-19 vaccine. Study-level results: Seropositive status at baseline applied to only a handful of AZD1222 recipients. Unmutated variant regions reportedly attract nearly half of all spike-specific TCRs. Donor demographics were predominantly white British with a female majority; clonal diversity may be underestimated. Spike-specific TCR breadth and depth both grew after two AZD1222 doses.

Sequencing was performed with immunoSEQ multiplex PCR; in TCRdb, only in-frame clones are kept and a portion is missing. The sample contains 90,000 to 130,000 clones, about four fifths of which appear only once. The CDR3 contains 14 residues. Germline CDR1 reads SQVTM; CDR2 reads ANQGSEA. With 6 bases clipped from V and 5 bases from J, the junction kept 7 bases outside the gene matches. This clonotype originated in an adult in good health. The V gene is TRBV29-1, the J gene TRBJ2-7; 13 positions match TRBD2. The sequencing used peripheral blood, collected on day 0 of AZD1222 vaccination. In nucleotides, the CDR3 is TGCAGCGTGAGGACTAGCGGGAGTCCCCACGAGCAGTACTTC. This translates into CSVRTSGSPHEQYF.